The 30 T cell receptor beta chains presented below share a single source sample, sequenced in a study of monozygotic twins with inflammatory bowel disease. Each CDR3 protein gets one entry in TCRdb, which reprocessed the 5' RACE reads and gives no DNA. In total, the table holds just over 300,000 distinct CDR3 sequences. Material for sequencing was blood. The receptor set was obtained from a human donor with ulcerative colitis or Crohn's disease, or a healthy co-twin of an affected twin (not recorded which).

The rearrangement joins TRBV5-6 to TRBJ2-3; the TCRdb D gene call, TRBD1, has no DNA to confirm it. Germline V gene sequence: CDR1 SGHDT, CDR2 YYEEEE. The CDR3 totals 16 residues. The CDR3 loop is CASSLISRQSTDTQYF.

The V and J genes are TRBV29-1 and TRBJ1-1; absent DNA, TCRdb's TRBD1 call cannot be checked. Germline CDR1 SQVTM, CDR2 ANQGSEA. The CDR3 is 13 amino acids. Here the CDR3 reads CSVASGGGAEAFF.

The chain combines TRBV27 with TRBJ2-4; TCRdb reports TRBD1, a call that lacks DNA to check it against. This CDR3 has 12 amino acids. Per the germline V gene, CDR1 is MNHEY and CDR2 is SMNVEV (reference sequence). This CDR3 reads CASSTHWGIQYF.

CDR3 loop: CASSPTANPRLTIYF. The gene calls are TRBV7-2 and TRBJ1-3; TCRdb outputs TRBD1, but without DNA this stays unchecked. CDR1 and CDR2 from the germline V gene are SGHTA and FQGNSA. The CDR3 extends over 15 amino acids. Looking up the rest from reference TRBV7-2 and TRBJ1-3 gives the full variable domain: GAGVSQSPSNKVTEKGKDVELRCDPISGHTALYWYRQSLGQGLEFLIYFQGNSAPDKSGLPSDRFSAERTGGSVSTLTIQRTQQEDSAVYLCASSPTANPRLTIYFGEGSWLTVV.

V usage is TRBV18 and J usage is TRBJ1-1. The CDR3 runs to 15 residues. The germline gives CDR1 KGHSH, CDR2 LQKENI. The CDR3 here is CASSPGGVVGTEAFF.

The chain has TRBV18 and TRBJ2-3; TCRdb's assignment of TRBD1 cannot be checked, as there is no DNA. The germline CDR1 and CDR2 sequences are KGHSH and LQKENI. The CDR3 loop spans 17 amino acids. The CDR3: CASSPPPTGGARDTQYF.

The rearrangement links TRBV5-1 to TRBJ2-7; checking the TCRdb D call of TRBD1 is not possible without DNA. This CDR3 region has 16 residues. Germline values: CDR1 SGHRS, CDR2 YFSETQ. CDR3 sequence: CASSLARGRVVYEQYF.

The J gene is TRBJ2-7, the V gene TRBV7-8; TCRdb's assignment of TRBD1 cannot be checked, as there is no DNA. CDR3 length equals 14 residues. From germline, CDR1 is SGHVS and CDR2 FQNEAQ. The CDR3 sequence is CASSLGGTYYEQYF. Full variable domain (missing parts from reference TRBV7-8 and TRBJ2-7): GAGVSQSPRYKVAKRGQDVALRCDPISGHVSLFWYQQALGQGPEFLTYFQNEAQLDKSGLPSDRFFAERPEGSVSTLKIQRTQQEDSAVYLCASSLGGTYYEQYFGPGTRLTVT.

The chain joins TRBV6-5 to TRBJ2-3; the TCRdb D gene call, TRBD2, has no DNA to confirm it. This CDR3 region has 16 residues. Germline loops: CDR1 MNHEY, CDR2 SVGAGI. The CDR3: CASSYSGGSNTDTQYF.

V usage is TRBV19 and J usage is TRBJ1-1; TCRdb proposes TRBD1, but this gene call is untestable without DNA. Germline assignment: CDR1 LNHDA and CDR2 SQIVND (reference sequence). This CDR3 contains 15 residues. The CDR3 loop reads CASSIDRRGAAEAFF.

This sequence joins TRBV12-3 or TRBV12-4 and TRBJ2-3; as DNA is missing, the TRBD2 call by TCRdb cannot be tested. The CDR3 spans 14 residues. The CDR3 protein is CASRTSGVTDTQYF.

This chain uses TRBV5-1 with TRBJ1-2. CDR3 length: 14 residues. In germline, CDR1 is SGHRS, CDR2 YFSETQ. CDR3: CASSLDSTNYGYTF.

V is TRBV6-2 or TRBV6-3 and J is TRBJ1-5; TCRdb's D call of TRBD1 is untestable without DNA. The germline gives CDR1 MNHEY, CDR2 SVGEGT. There are 13 residues in the CDR3. The CDR3 spells CASRDRGYQPQHF.

The J gene is TRBJ2-3, the V gene TRBV5-1; TCRdb selects TRBD1, and the lack of DNA leaves this call unchecked. Looked up from germline, CDR1 is SGHRS and CDR2 is YFSETQ. The CDR3 runs 13 residues. The CDR3 reads CASSNPGTDTQYF. Supplemented by reference TRBV5-1 and TRBJ2-3, the full variable domain reads KAGVTQTPRYLIKTRGQQVTLSCSPISGHRSVSWYQQTPGQGLQFLFEYFSETQRNKGNFPGRFSGRQFSNSRSEMNVSTLELGDSALYLCASSNPGTDTQYFGPGTRLTVL.

The chain recombines TRBV28 with TRBJ2-7. CDR3 length equals 15 residues. The V gene's germline CDR1 is MDHEN and CDR2 SYDVKM. The CDR3 reads CASSSASGGPYEQYF.

The chain combines TRBV27 with TRBJ2-7. CDR1 is MNHEY and CDR2 is SMNVEV in the germline V gene (reference sequence). The CDR3 loop spans 15 amino acids. The CDR3 protein is CASSFNGQGPYEQYF.

The V and J genes are TRBV6-5 and TRBJ2-3; lacking DNA, the TRBD1 call made by TCRdb goes unchecked. Germline-derived CDR1 and CDR2 are MNHEY and SVGAGI. The CDR3 is 13 residues long. The CDR3 sequence is CASSYSGTGTQYF.

The rearrangement joins TRBV11-2 to TRBJ1-5. In germline, CDR1 is SGHAT, CDR2 FQNNGV. This CDR3 contains 13 residues. The CDR3 is CASSLDRVQPQHF.

The chain employs TRBV7-9 and TRBJ2-7; TCRdb lists TRBD1, though no DNA is available to test this call. CDR1 and CDR2 (germline): SEHNR, FQNEAQ (reference sequence). The CDR3 runs to 15 residues. The CDR3 region is CASSSRRTNAYEQYF.

The rearrangement uses TRBV3-1 and TRBJ2-2; TCRdb's D call of TRBD1 is untestable without DNA. CDR1 and CDR2 (germline): LGHDT, YNNKEL (reference sequence). This CDR3 spans 13 amino acids. The CDR3 is CASTYRGSGELFF. Supplemented by reference TRBV3-1 and TRBJ2-2, the full variable domain reads DTAVSQTPKYLVTQMGNDKSIKCEQNLGHDTMYWYKQDSKKFLKIMFSYNNKELIINETVPNRFSPKSPDKAHLNLHINSLELGDSAVYFCASTYRGSGELFFGEGSRLTVL.

The V call is TRBV11-2, the J call TRBJ1-3. Germline V lookup: CDR1 SGHAT, CDR2 FQNNGV. CDR3 length: 13 amino acids. The CDR3 is CASSLPGYNTIYF. Full variable domain (missing parts from reference TRBV11-2 and TRBJ1-3): EAGVAQSPRYKIIEKRQSVAFWCNPISGHATLYWYQQILGQGPKLLIQFQNNGVVDDSQLPKDRFSAERLKGVDSTLKIQPAKLEDSAVYLCASSLPGYNTIYFGEGSWLTVV.

V is TRBV6-5 and J is TRBJ2-2; TCRdb designates TRBD1, a call that cannot be tested without DNA. This CDR3 region has 11 residues. Germline CDR1 and CDR2: MNHEY and SVGAGI. CDR3 sequence: CASMGRAELFF.

This chain joins TRBV14 and TRBJ1-2; TCRdb lists TRBD1, though no DNA is available to test this call. This CDR3 has 15 residues. From germline, CDR1 is SGHDN and CDR2 FVKESK. CDR3 region: CASSQTGVLLYGYTF.

The rearrangement links TRBV19 to TRBJ1-5; absent DNA, TCRdb's TRBD1 call cannot be checked. CDR1 is LNHDA and CDR2 is SQIVND in the germline V gene (reference sequence). The CDR3 is made up of 15 amino acids. This CDR3 is CASSPLGQGNQPQHF. The full variable domain, completed using reference TRBV19 and TRBJ1-5, is DGGITQSPKYLFRKEGQNVTLSCEQNLNHDAMYWYRQDPGQGLRLIYYSQIVNDFQKGDIAEGYSVSREKKESFPLTVTSAQKNPTAFYLCASSPLGQGNQPQHFGDGTRLSIL.

The chain links TRBV3-1 to TRBJ2-2. The CDR3 has 11 residues. The germline V gene encodes CDR1 LGHDT and CDR2 YNNKEL (reference sequence). The chain's CDR3 is CASSQQEELFF.

The CDR3 sequence is CAISDLSGSNSPLHF. The chain uses TRBV10-3 and TRBJ1-6. The CDR3 loop spans 15 amino acids. CDR1 ENHRY and CDR2 SYGVKD come from the germline V gene.

This sequence joins TRBV5-1 and TRBJ2-5; the D call from TCRdb, TRBD1, cannot be confirmed without DNA. The CDR3 totals 14 residues. Germline CDR1 reads SGHRS; CDR2 reads YFSETQ. Here the CDR3 reads CASSVGQGGETQYF.

The chain employs TRBV27 and TRBJ2-1; TCRdb's D call, TRBD2, is unchecked because there is no DNA. CDR3 length: 14 amino acids. Germline V gene lookup returns CDR1 MNHEY and CDR2 SMNVEV (reference sequence). The CDR3: CASTELAGGHEQFF.

This chain links TRBV7-9 with TRBJ2-1; checking the TCRdb D call of TRBD1 is not possible without DNA. The CDR3 has 13 residues. Germline V gene data show CDR1 as SEHNR and CDR2 as FQNEAQ (reference sequence). This chain's CDR3 is CASSMDTYNEQFF.

The chain uses TRBV5-4 and TRBJ2-3. The CDR3 is 15 amino acids. CDR1 is SGHNT, CDR2 YYREEE, per germline (reference sequence). This CDR3 reads CASSYEVPSTDTQYF. Filled out from reference TRBV5-4 and TRBJ2-3, the complete variable domain reads ETGVTQSPTHLIKTRGQQVTLRCSSQSGHNTVSWYQQALGQGPQFIFQYYREEENGRGNFPPRFSGLQFPNYSSELNVNALELDDSALYLCASSYEVPSTDTQYFGPGTRLTVL.